The clone carrying this T cell receptor (beta chain) came up a few times. V was shortened by 4 bases and J by 0 bases, with 7 bases between the two germline ends. Germline V CDR1 and CDR2: SQVTM, ANQGSEA. The length of the CDR3 is 12 residues. Each CDR3 protein is one row after TCRdb ran MiXCR on the RT-PCR reads. The top ten clones hold 29% of a sample with 180,000 or so distinct CDR3 sequences, roughly 12% of them seen once. This record belongs to a study of response to subunit inactivated influenza vaccine. The same data also contributed to another study, on T cells expressing NK-cell markers. Per that study: Libraries used 5'RACE template switching adding universal primer site and UMIs.

The sample here was CD8+ T cells sorted from PBMCs, taken 12 days after vaccination. V gene TRBV29-1 combines with J gene TRBJ2-7, with TRBD1 as a possible D gene (5 bases). This receptor was identified in a man in his fifties who received an inactivated influenza vaccine. The CDR3 DNA reads TGCAGCGTTGCCACAGGCTCCTACGAGCAGTACTTC. This translates into CSVATGSYEQYF.